This T cell receptor (beta chain) emerged from a study of cytomegalovirus exposure and HLA in healthy donors. Study summary: From HLA-typed donors, an early data release held tens of millions of unique TCRs. Study observations and caveats: According to the study, 150 to 200 TCR beta chains were cytomegalovirus-associated.

PCR involved 60 Vbeta and 13 Jbeta primers. The protocol was immunoSEQ multiplex PCR, while the TCRdb copy is restricted to in-frame clones and leaves out a portion. In the table there are about 190,000 clones, approximately 87% of which are singletons. Regarding this clone: Its antigen is undetermined.

V lost 5 bases, J lost 6 bases, and 2 bases stayed unmatched. The CDR3 runs 14 residues. Germline V gene data show CDR1 as LNHNV and CDR2 as YYDKDF (reference sequence). The gene calls are TRBV15 and TRBJ1-5; 12 nucleotides align to TRBD1. The specimen sequenced was PBMCs. This sequence originates from a man aged 25-45 years in good health and CMV-seronegative. CDR3 sequence: CATSGTGGGQPQHF. In DNA form, the CDR3 reads TGTGCCACCAGCGGGACAGGGGGCGGTCAGCCCCAGCATTTT.